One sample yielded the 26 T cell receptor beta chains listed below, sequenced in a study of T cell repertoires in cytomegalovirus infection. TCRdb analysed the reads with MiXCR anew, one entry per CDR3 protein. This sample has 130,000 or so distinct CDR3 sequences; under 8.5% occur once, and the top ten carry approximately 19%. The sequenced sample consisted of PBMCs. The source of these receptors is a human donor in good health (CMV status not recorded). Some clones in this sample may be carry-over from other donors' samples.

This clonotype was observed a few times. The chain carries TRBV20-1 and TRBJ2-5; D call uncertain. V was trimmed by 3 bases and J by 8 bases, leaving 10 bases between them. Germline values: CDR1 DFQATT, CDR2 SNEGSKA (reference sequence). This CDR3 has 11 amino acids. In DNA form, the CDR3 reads TGCAGTGCTAGGGTGGAAGGTACCCAGTACTTC. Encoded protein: CSARVEGTQYF.

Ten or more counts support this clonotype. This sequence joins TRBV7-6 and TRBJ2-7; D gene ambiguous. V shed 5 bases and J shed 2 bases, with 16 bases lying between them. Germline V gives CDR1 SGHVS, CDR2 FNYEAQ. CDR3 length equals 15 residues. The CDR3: CASSPRFRGPYEQYF. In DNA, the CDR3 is TGTGCCAGCAGCCCCCGTTTTCGCGGACCCTACGAGCAGTACTTC. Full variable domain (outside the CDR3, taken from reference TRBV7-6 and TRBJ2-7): GAGVSQSPRYKVTKRGQDVALRCDPISGHVSLYWYRQALGQGPEFLTYFNYEAQQDKSGLPNDRFSAERPEGSISTLTIQRTEQRDSAMYRCASSPRFRGPYEQYFGPGTRLTVT.

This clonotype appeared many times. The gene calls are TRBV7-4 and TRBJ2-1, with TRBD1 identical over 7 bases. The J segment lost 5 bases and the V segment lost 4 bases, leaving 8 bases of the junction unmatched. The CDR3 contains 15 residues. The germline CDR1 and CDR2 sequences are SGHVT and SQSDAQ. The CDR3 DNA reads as TGTGCCAGCAGCTCAGAAAGGGGGCCCCACAATGAGCAGTTCTTC. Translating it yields CASSSERGPHNEQFF.

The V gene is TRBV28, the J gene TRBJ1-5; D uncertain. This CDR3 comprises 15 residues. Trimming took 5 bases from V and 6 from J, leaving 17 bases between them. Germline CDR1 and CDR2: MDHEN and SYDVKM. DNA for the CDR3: TGTGCCAGCAGTGACTCCAGGAAAGTCGGTCAGCCCCAGCATTTT. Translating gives CASSDSRKVGQPQHF.

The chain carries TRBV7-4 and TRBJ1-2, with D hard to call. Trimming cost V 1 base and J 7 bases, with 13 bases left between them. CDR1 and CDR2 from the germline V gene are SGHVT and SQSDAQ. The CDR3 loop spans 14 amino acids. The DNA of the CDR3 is TGTGCCAGCAGCTTAGATTGGGCCGGGAGTGGCTACACCTTC. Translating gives CASSLDWAGSGYTF.

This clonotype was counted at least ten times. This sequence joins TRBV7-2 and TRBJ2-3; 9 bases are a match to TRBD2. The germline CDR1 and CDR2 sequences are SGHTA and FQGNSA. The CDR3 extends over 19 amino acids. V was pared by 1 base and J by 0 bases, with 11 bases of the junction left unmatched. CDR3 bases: TGTGCCAGCAGCTTAGTAGCTCTAGCGGGGATATCTAGCACAGATACGCAGTATTTT. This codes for CASSLVALAGISSTDTQYF.

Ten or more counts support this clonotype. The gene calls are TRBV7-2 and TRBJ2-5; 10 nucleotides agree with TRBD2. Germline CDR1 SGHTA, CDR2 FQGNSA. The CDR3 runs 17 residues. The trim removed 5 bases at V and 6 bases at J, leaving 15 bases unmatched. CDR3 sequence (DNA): TGTGCCAGCAGCACAGCGTTAGCGGGAGGTTCCGGGAAGACCCAGTACTTC. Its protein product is CASSTALAGGSGKTQYF.

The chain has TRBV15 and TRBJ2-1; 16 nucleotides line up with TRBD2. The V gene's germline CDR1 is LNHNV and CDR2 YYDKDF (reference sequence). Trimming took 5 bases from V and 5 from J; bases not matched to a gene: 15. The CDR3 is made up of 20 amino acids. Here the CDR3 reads CATSPTPGLAGGGLDNEQFF. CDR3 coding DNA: TGTGCCACCAGCCCCACTCCGGGACTAGCGGGGGGGGGGTTGGACAATGAGCAGTTCTTC.

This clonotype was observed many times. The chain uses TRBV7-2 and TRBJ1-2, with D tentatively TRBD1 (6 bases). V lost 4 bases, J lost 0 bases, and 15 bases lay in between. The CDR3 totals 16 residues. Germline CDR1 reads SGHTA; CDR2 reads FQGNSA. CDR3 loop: CASSWRTVQANYGYTF. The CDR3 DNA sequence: TGTGCCAGCAGCTGGCGGACAGTTCAAGCTAACTATGGCTACACCTTC.

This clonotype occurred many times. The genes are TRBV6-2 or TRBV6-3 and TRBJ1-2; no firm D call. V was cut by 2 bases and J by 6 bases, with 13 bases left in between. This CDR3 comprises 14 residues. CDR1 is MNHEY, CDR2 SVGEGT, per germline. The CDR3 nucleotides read TGTGCCAGCAGTTACGTACCCGAGGGCCATGGCTACACCTTC. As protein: CASSYVPEGHGYTF.

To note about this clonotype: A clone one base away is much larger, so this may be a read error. This CDR3 reads CASSQVGETPYF. CDR3 coding DNA: TGTGCCAGCAGCCAAGTGGGGGAGACCCCGTACTTC. The J gene is TRBJ2-5, the V gene TRBV14, with D tentatively TRBD1 or TRBD2 (5 bases each). Germline CDR1 and CDR2: SGHDN and FVKESK. This CDR3 has 12 residues.

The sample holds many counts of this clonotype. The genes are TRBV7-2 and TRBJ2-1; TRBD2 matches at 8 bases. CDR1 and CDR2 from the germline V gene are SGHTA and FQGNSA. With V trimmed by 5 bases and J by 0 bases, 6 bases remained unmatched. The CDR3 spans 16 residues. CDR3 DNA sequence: TGTGCCAGCAGCCGATTAGCGGGGCGCTCCTACAATGAGCAGTTCTTC. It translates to CASSRLAGRSYNEQFF.

The CDR3 DNA follows: TGTGCCATCAGTGAGTCGACAGGAATAAACACCGGGGAGCTGTTTTTT. Translating it yields CAISESTGINTGELFF. The rearrangement links TRBV10-3 to TRBJ2-2, with D possibly matching TRBD1 (6 bases). The CDR3 extends over 16 amino acids. V lost 0 bases, J lost 2 bases, and 10 bases lay in between. Germline V lookup: CDR1 ENHRY, CDR2 SYGVKD.

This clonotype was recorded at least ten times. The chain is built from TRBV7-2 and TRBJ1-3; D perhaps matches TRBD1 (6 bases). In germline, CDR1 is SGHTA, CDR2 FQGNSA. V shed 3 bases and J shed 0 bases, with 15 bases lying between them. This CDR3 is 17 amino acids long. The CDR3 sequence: CASSFSQGPSSGNTIYF. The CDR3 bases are TGTGCCAGCAGCTTTTCACAGGGACCGAGCTCTGGAAACACCATATATTTT.

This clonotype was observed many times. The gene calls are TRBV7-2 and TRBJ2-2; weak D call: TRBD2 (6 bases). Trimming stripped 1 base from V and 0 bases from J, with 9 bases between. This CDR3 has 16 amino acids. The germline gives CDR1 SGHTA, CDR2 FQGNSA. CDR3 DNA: TGTGCCAGCAGCTTAGGGCCGGGAGCGAACACCGGGGAGCTGTTTTTT. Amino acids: CASSLGPGANTGELFF.

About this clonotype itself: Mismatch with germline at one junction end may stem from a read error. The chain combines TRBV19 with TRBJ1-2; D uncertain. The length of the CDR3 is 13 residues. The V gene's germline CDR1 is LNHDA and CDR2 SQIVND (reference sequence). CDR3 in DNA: TGTGCCAGTAGTATCCTAGGAAACTATAGCTACACCTTC. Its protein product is CASSILGNYSYTF.

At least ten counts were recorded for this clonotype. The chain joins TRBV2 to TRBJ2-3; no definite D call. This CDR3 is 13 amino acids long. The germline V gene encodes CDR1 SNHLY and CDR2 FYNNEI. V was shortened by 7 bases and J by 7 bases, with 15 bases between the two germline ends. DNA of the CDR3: TGTGCCAGCACATCTCCACAACTGCATACGCAGTATTTT. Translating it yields CASTSPQLHTQYF.

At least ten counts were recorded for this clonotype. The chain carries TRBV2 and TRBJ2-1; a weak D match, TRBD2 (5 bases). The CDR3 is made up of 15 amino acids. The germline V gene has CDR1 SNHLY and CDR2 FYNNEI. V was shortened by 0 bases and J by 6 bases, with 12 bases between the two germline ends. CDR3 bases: TGTGCCAGCAGTGAAGCAGGTAGCGCCTTCAATGAGCAGTTCTTC. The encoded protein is CASSEAGSAFNEQFF. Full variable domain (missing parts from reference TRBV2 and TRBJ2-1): EPEVTQTPSHQVTQMGQEVILRCVPISNHLYFYWYRQILGQKVEFLVSFYNNEISEKSEIFDDQFSVERPDGSNFTLKIRSTKLEDSAMYFCASSEAGSAFNEQFFGPGTRLTVL.

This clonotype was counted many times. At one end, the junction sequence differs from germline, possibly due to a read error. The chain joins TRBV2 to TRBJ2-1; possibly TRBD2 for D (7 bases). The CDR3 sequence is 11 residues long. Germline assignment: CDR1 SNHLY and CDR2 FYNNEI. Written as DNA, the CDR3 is TGTGCCAGCCCCTGGGGGGGGACAAAAGGCTTC. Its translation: CASPWGGTKGF.

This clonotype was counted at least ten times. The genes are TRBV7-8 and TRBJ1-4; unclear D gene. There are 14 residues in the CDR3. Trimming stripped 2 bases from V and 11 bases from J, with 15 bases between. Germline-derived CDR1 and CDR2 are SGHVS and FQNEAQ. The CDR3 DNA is TGTGCCAGCAGCTTAACCCCCGCGGTCCCGAAACTGTTTTTT. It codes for CASSLTPAVPKLFF.

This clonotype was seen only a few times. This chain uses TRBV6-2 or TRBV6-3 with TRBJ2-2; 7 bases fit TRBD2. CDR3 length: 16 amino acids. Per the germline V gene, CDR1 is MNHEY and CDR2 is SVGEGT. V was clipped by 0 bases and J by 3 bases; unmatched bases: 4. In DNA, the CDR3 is TGTGCCAGCAGTTACTCTCAGCGGGGCTACACCGGGGAGCTGTTTTTT. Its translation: CASSYSQRGYTGELFF.

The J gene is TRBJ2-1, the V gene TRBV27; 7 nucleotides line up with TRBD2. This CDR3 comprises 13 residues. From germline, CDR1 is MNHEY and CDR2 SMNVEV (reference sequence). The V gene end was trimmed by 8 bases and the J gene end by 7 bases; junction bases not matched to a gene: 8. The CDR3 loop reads CASWEGLVNEQFF. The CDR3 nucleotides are TGTGCCAGCTGGGAGGGTTTGGTAAATGAGCAGTTCTTC.

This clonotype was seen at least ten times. The CDR3 DNA reads as TGTGCCAGCACCCTATCCCAACGGCGGGGGGGCACAGATACGCAGTATTTT. The encoded protein is CASTLSQRRGGTDTQYF. The chain is built from TRBV11-2 and TRBJ2-3; 8 nucleotides align to TRBD2. This CDR3 is 17 amino acids long. Germline V lookup: CDR1 SGHAT, CDR2 FQNNGV. The ends lost 7 bases at V and 1 base at J; junction bases unmatched: 13.

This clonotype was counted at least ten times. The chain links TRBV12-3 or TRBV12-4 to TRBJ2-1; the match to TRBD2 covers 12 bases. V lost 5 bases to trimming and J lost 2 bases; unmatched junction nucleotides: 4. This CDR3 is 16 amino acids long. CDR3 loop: CASSPRLAGAYNEQFF. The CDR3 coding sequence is TGTGCCAGCAGTCCGAGACTAGCGGGGGCCTACAATGAGCAGTTCTTC.

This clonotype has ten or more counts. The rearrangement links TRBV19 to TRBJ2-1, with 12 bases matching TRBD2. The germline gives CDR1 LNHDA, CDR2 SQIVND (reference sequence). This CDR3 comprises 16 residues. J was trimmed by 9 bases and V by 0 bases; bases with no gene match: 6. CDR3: CASSIDLGLAGPEQFF. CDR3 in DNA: TGTGCCAGTAGTATAGACCTAGGACTAGCGGGACCTGAGCAGTTCTTC. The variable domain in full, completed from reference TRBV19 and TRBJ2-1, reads DGGITQSPKYLFRKEGQNVTLSCEQNLNHDAMYWYRQDPGQGLRLIYYSQIVNDFQKGDIAEGYSVSREKKESFPLTVTSAQKNPTAFYLCASSIDLGLAGPEQFFGPGTRLTVL.

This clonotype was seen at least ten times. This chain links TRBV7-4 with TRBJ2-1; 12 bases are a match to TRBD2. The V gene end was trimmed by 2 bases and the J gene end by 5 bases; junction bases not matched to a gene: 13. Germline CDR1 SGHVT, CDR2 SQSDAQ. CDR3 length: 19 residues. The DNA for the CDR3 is TGTGCCAGCAGCTTACGGGCGGACCGACTAGCGGGGGTAAACAATGAGCAGTTCTTC. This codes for CASSLRADRLAGVNNEQFF.